The table lists the clone carrying this T cell receptor (beta chain) with many counts. The length of the CDR3 is 14 residues. In germline, CDR1 is SEHNR, CDR2 FQNEAQ (reference sequence). V was shortened by 5 bases and J by 1 base, with 11 bases between the two germline ends. The entry originates in a study of Graves' ophthalmopathy and Graves' hyperthyroidism. The authors amplified TCR beta CDR3 regions from RNA transcripts. The first-round RT-PCR employed HTBI primers together with the Qiagen OneStep RT-PCR kit. A multiplex PCR was then performed as the second round. TCRdb reprocessed the multiplex PCR reads via MiXCR and lists one record per CDR3 protein. The sample lists almost 750,000 distinct CDR3 sequences; roughly two fifths were seen once. The diagnostic workup employed clinical symptoms, serum thyroxine, TRAb, thyroid ultrasound and orbital computed tomography. The authors used Ficoll-Paque density gradient centrifugation to separate PBMCs. The input was more than 7.5 ml of fresh peripheral blood.

The rearrangement uses TRBV7-9 and TRBJ1-1; tentative D call: TRBD1 (5 bases). Sequenced: peripheral blood. The receptor comes from an adult man with Graves' ophthalmopathy. CDR3 DNA sequence: TGTGCCAGCAGCAGGGCTCAGGGGAACACTGAAGCTTTCTTT. Encoded protein: CASSRAQGNTEAFF.